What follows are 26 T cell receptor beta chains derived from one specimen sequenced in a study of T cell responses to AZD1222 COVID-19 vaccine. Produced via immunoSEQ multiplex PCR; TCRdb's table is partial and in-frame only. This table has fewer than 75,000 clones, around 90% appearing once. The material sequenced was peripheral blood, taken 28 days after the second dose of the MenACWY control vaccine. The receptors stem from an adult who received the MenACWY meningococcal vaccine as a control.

CDR3 nucleotide sequence: TGTGCCAGCATGTGGCGGGAGTACACCGGGGAGCTGTTTTTT. The encoded protein is CASMWREYTGELFF. The V call is TRBV6-5, the J call TRBJ2-2, with 7 positions matching TRBD2. Germline lookup yields CDR1 MNHEY and CDR2 SVGAGI. The trim removed 7 bases at V and 3 bases at J, leaving 5 bases unmatched. The length of the CDR3 is 14 residues.

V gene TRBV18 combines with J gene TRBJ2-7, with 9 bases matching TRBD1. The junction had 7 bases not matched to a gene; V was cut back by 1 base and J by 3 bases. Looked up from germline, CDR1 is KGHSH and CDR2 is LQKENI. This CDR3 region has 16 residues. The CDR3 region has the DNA TGTGCCAGCTCACCACGGGACAGGGTTGGTCGCTACGAGCAGTACTTC. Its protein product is CASSPRDRVGRYEQYF.

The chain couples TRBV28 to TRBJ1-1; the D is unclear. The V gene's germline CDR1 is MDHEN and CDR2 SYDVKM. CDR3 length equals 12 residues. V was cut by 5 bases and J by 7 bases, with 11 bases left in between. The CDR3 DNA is TGTGCCAGCAGTCCCCCCGGGGTTGAAGCTTTCTTT. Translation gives CASSPPGVEAFF.

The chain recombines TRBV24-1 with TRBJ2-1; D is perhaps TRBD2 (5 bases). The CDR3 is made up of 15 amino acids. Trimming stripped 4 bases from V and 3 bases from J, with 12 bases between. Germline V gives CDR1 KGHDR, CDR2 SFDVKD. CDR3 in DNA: TGTGCCACCAGTGACCCCTCCGGGGACTACAATGAGCAGTTCTTC. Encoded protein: CATSDPSGDYNEQFF.

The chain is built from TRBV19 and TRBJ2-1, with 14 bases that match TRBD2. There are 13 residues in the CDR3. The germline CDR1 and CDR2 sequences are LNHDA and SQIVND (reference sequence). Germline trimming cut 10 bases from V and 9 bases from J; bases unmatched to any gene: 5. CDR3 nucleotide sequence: TGTGCCACCTCCGGGACTAGCGGGAGTGAGCAGTTCTTC. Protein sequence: CATSGTSGSEQFF.

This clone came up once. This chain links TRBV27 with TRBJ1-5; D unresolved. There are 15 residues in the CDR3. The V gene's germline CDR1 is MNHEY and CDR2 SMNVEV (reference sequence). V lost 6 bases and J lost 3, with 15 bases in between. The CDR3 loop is CASSDRTVLNQPQHF. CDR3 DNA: TGTGCCAGCAGCGACCGGACGGTGCTCAATCAGCCCCAGCATTTT.

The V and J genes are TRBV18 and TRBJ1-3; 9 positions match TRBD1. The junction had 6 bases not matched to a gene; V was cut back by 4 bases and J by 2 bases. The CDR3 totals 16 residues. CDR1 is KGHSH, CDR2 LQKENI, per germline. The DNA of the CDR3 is TGTGCCAGCTCACTGGGACAGGGAAGAACTGGAAACACCATATATTTT. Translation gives CASSLGQGRTGNTIYF.

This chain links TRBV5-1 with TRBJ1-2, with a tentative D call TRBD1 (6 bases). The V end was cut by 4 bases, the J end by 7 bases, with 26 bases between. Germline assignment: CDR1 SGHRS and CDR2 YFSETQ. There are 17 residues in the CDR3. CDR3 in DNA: TGCGCCAGCAGCCTCCCCAGGGGTTTACGGACTGGTACTGGCTACACCTTC. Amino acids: CASSLPRGLRTGTGYTF.

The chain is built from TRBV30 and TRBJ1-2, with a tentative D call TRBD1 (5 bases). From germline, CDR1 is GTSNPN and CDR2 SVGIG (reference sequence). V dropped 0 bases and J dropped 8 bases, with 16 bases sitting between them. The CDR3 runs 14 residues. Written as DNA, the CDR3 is TGTGCCTGGAGTGTCATATCCGGGGGTTCGGGCTACACCTTC. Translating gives CAWSVISGGSGYTF.

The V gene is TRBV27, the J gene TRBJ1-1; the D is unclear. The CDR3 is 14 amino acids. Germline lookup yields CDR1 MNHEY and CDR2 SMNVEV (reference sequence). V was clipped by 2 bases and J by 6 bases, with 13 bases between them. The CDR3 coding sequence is TGTGCCAGCAGTTTACCCCCTTCGTCTGCTGAAGCTTTCTTT. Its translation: CASSLPPSSAEAFF.

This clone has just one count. In DNA, the CDR3 is TGCGCCAGCAGCCCAGGACTAGCGGGCTCCACAGATACGCAGTATTTT. Protein product: CASSPGLAGSTDTQYF. The V gene is TRBV5-1, the J gene TRBJ2-3, with 11 positions matching TRBD2. With 4 bases clipped from V and 2 bases from J, the junction kept 6 bases outside the gene matches. Germline V gene data show CDR1 as SGHRS and CDR2 as YFSETQ. The CDR3 covers 16 residues.

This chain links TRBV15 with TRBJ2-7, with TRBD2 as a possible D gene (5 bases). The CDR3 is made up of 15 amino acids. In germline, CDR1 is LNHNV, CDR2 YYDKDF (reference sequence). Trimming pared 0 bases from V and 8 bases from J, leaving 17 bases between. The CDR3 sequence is CATSRDRGSLQQQYF. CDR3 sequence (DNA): TGTGCCACCAGCAGAGATCGGGGATCCCTTCAACAGCAGTACTTC. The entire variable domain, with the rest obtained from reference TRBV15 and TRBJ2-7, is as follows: DAMVIQNPRYQVTQFGKPVTLSCSQTLNHNVMYWYQQKSSQAPKLLFHYYDKDFNNEADTPDNFQSRRPNTSFCFLDIRSPGLGDTAMYLCATSRDRGSLQQQYFGPGTRLTVT.

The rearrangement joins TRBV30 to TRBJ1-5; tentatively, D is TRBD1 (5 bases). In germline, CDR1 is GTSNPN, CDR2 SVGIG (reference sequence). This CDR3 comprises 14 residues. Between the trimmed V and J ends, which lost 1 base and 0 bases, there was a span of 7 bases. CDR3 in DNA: TGTGCCTGGAGTGATGACAGTAGCAATCAGCCCCAGCATTTT. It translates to CAWSDDSSNQPQHF.

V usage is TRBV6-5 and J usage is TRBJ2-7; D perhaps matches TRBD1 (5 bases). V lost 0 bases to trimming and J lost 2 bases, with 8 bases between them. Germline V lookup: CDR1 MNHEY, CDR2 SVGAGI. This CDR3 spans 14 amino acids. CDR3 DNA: TGTGCCAGCAGTTACTCGCAGGGAACCTACGAGCAGTACTTC. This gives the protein CASSYSQGTYEQYF.

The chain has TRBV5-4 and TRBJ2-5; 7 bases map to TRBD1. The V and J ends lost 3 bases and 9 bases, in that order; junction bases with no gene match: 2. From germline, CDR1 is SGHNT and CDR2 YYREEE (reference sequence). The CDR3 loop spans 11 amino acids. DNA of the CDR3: TGTGCCAGCAGCTCTGGGACAGCCCAGTACTTC. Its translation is CASSSGTAQYF.

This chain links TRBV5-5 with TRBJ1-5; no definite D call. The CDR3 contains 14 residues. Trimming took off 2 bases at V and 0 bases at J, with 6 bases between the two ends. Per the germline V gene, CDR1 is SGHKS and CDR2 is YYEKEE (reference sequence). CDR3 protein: CASSFHYSNQPQHF. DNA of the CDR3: TGTGCCAGCAGCTTCCACTATAGCAATCAGCCCCAGCATTTT.

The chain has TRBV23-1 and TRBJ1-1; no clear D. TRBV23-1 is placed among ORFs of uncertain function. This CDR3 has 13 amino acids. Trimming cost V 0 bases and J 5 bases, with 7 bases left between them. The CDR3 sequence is CASSQSPGTEAFF. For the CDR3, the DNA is TGCGCCAGCAGTCAATCCCCGGGAACTGAAGCTTTCTTT.

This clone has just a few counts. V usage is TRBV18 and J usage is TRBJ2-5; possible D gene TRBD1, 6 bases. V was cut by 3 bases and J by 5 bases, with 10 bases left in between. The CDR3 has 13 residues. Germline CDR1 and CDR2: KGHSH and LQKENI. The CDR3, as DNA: TGTGCCAGCTCACCGGACAGTAGGGAGACCCAGTACTTC. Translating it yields CASSPDSRETQYF.

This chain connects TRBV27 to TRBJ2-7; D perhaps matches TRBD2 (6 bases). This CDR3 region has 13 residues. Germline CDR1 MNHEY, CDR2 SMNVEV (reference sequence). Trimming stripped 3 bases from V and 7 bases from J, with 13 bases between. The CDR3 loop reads CASSFSGTREQYF. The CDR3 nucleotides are TGTGCCAGCAGTTTTTCCGGGACTCGTGAGCAGTACTTC.

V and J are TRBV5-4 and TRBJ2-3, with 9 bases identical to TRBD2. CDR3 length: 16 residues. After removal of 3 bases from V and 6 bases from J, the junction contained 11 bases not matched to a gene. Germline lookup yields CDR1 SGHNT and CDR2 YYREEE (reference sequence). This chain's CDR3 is CASSSPAGGPFDTQYF. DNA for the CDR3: TGTGCCAGCAGCTCTCCGGCGGGAGGGCCATTCGATACGCAGTATTTT.

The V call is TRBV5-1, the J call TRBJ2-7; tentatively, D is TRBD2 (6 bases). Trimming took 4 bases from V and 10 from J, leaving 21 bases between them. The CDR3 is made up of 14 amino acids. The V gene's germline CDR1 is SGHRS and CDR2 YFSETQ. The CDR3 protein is CASSIGDLPAVQYF. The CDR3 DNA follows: TGCGCCAGCAGCATAGGGGACTTACCCGCGGTACAGTACTTC.

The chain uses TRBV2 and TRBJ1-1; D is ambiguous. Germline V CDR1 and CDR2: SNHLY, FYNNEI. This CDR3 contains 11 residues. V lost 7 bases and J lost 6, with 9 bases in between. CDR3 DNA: TGTGCCAGCACTCTGTCCGCTGAAGCTTTCTTT. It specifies CASTLSAEAFF.

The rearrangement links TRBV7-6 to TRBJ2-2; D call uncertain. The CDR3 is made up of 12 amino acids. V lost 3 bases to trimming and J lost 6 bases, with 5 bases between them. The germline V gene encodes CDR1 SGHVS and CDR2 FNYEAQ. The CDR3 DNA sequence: TGTGCCAGCAGCTTTGCGGCCGGGGAGCTGTTTTTT. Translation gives CASSFAAGELFF.

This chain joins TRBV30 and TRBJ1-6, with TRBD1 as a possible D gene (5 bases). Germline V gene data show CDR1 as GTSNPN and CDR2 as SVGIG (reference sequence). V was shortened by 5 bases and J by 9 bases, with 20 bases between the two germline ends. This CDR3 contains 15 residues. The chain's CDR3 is CAWWGGPVLGSPLHF. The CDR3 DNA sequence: TGTGCCTGGTGGGGCGGGCCAGTTCTGGGTTCACCCCTCCACTTT.

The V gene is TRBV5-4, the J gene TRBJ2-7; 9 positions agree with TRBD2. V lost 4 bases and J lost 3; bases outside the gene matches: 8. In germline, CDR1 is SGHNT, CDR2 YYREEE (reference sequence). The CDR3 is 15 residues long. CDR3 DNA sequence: TGTGCCAGCAGCCCGGCGGGGGGGCGGAGCTACGAGCAGTACTTC. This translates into CASSPAGGRSYEQYF.

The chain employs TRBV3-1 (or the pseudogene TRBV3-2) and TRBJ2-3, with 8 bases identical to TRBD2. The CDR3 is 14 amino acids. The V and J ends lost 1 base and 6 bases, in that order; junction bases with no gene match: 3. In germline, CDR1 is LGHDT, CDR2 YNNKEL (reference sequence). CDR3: CASSQVTSGDTQYF. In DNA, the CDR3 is TGTGCCAGCAGCCAAGTTACTAGCGGTGATACGCAGTATTTT.